This TCR beta chain was captured in a study of blood T cell repertoires in COVID-19. As for the study in general: Both acute and convalescent COVID-19 samples were obtained from the United States, Italy and Spain. Sample material is recorded as cDNA or gDNA derived from T cells, B-cell-depleted T cells, or PBMCs.

The V and J ends lost 5 bases and 0 bases, in that order; junction bases with no gene match: 6. Germline V gene sequence: CDR1 LNHNV, CDR2 YYDKDF (reference sequence). The CDR3 sequence is 16 residues long. In the original workflow: Reference gene primer amplification yielded estimated nucleated cell counts. Sequencing used immunoSEQ multiplex PCR; TCRdb keeps in-frame clones, though not all of them. The D gene and trimming were derived from the DNA, and the V and J assignments and clone size from that table. The sample carries 180,000 or so clones, 80% to 90% recorded once. The sequence came from a man between 60 and 75 years old with acute or convalescent COVID-19. The chain recombines TRBV15 with TRBJ2-1, with 8 positions matching TRBD1. The sequencing sample was made of peripheral blood. CDR3 sequence (DNA): TGTGCCACCAGCGGTCGACAGGGGAGCTCCTACAATGAGCAGTTCTTC. It is translated as CATSGRQGSSYNEQFF. Based on the CDR3 plus reference TRBV15 and TRBJ2-1, the full variable domain is DAMVIQNPRYQVTQFGKPVTLSCSQTLNHNVMYWYQQKSSQAPKLLFHYYDKDFNNEADTPDNFQSRRPNTSFCFLDIRSPGLGDTAMYLCATSGRQGSSYNEQFFGPGTRLTVL.